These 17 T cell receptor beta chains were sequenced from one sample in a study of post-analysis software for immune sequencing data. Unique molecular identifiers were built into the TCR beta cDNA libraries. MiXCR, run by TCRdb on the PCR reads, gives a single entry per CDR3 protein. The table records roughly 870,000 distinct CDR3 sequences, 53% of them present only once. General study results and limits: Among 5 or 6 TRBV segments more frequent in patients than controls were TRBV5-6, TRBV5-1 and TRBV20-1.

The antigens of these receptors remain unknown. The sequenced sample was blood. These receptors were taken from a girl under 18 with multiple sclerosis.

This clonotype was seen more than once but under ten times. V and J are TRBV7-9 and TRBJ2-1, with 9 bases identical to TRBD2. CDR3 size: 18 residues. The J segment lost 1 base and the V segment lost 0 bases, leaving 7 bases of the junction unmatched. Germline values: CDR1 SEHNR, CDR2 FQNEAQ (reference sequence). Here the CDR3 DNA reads TGTGCCAGCAGCTTAGCAGGGCGACTAGCGGAATCCTACAATGAGCAGTTCTTC. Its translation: CASSLAGRLAESYNEQFF.

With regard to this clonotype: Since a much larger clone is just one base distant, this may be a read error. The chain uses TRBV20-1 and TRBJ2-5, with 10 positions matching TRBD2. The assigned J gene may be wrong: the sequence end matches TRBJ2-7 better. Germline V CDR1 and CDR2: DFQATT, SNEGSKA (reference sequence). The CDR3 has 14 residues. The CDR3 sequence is CSAAAGGPIHEQYF. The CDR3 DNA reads TGCAGTGCTGCAGCGGGAGGGCCTATCCACGAGCAGTACTTC.

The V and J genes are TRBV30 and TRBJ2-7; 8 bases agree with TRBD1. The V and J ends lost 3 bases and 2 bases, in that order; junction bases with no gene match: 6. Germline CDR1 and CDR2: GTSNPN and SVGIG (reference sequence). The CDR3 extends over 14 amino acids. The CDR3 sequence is CAWRKPGQAYEQYF. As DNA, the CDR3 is TGTGCCTGGAGGAAGCCGGGACAGGCCTACGAGCAGTACTTC.

The CDR3 protein is CSARDRLGGPRPYEQYF. In DNA, the CDR3 is TGCAGTGCTAGAGATCGGTTGGGAGGGCCCAGGCCCTACGAGCAGTACTTC. This chain connects TRBV20-1 to TRBJ2-7; 7 bases line up with TRBD2. J lost 2 bases, V lost 0 bases, and 13 bases had no gene match. CDR1 is DFQATT and CDR2 is SNEGSKA in the germline V gene (reference sequence). The CDR3 is made up of 17 amino acids.

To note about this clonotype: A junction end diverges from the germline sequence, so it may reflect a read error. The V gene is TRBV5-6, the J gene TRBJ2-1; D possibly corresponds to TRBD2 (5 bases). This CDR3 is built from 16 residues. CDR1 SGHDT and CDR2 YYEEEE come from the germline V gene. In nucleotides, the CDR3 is TGTGCCGGCAGCTTGAGCCTAGCCCGCACCTACAATGAGCAGTTCTTC. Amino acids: CAGSLSLARTYNEQFF.

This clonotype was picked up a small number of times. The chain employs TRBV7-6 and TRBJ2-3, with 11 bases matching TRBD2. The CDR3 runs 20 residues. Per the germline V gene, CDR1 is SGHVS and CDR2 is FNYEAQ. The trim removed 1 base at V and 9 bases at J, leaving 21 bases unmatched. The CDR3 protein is CASSLGSFRLAGGRWETQYF. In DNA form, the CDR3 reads TGTGCCAGCAGCTTAGGATCGTTTCGGCTAGCGGGAGGCCGTTGGGAGACGCAGTATTTT.

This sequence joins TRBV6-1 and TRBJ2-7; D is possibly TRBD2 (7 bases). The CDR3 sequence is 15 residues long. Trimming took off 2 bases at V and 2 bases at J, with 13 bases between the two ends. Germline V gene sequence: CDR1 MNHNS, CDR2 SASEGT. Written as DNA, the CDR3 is TGTGCCAGCAGTGAATCGTGGCGGGGGCCCTACGAGCAGTACTTC. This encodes CASSESWRGPYEQYF.

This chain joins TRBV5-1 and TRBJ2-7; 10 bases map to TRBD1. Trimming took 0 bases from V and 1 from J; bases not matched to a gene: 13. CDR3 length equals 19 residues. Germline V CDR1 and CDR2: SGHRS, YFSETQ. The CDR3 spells CASSLVDRGPRLLSYEQYF. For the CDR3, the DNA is TGCGCCAGCAGCTTGGTAGACAGGGGGCCTCGATTACTTTCCTACGAGCAGTACTTC.

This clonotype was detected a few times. In nucleotides, the CDR3 is TGTGCCAGCAGTTGGCGGGACAGGGACGGCAATGAGCAGTTCTTC. It specifies CASSWRDRDGNEQFF. This chain links TRBV12-3 or TRBV12-4 with TRBJ2-1; 9 bases are a match to TRBD1. The CDR3 spans 15 residues. Unmatched junction bases numbered 7, after V lost 4 bases and J lost 6 bases.

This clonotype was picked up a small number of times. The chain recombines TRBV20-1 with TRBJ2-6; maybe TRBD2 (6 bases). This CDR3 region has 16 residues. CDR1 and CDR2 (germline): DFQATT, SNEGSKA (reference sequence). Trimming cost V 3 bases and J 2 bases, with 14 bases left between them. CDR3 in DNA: TGCAGTGCTAGGGAGCGGGCCCGGCCTGGGGCCAACGTCCTGACTTTC. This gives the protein CSARERARPGANVLTF.

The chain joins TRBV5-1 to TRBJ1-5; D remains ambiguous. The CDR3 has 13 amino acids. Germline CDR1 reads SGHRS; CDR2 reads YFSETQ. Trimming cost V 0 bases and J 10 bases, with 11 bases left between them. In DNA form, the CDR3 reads TGCGCCAGCAGCTTGGCCAGAGGGAGCCCCCAGCATTTT. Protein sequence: CASSLARGSPQHF.

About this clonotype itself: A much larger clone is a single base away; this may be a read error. CDR3 sequence: CASNPTSWYNEQYF. The CDR3 bases are TGTGCCAGCAACCCGACAAGCTGGTACAATGAGCAGTACTTC. The genes are TRBV9 and TRBJ2-7; D uncertain. Looked up from germline, CDR1 is SGDLS and CDR2 is YYNGEE. The CDR3 extends over 14 amino acids. V was clipped by 6 bases and J by 7 bases, with 20 bases between them. Full variable domain (missing parts from reference TRBV9 and TRBJ2-7): DSGVTQTPKHLITATGQRVTLRCSPRSGDLSVYWYQQSLDQGLQFLIQYYNGEERAKGNILERFSAQQFPDLHSELNLSSLELGDSALYFCASNPTSWYNEQYFGPGTRLTVT.

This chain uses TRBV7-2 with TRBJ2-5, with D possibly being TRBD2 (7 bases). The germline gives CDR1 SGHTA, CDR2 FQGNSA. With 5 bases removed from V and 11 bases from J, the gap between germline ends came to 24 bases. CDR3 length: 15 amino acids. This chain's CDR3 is CASSTSRGAYDEQYF. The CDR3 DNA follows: TGTGCCAGCAGCACTAGCCGGGGGGCCTACGATGAGCAGTACTTC.

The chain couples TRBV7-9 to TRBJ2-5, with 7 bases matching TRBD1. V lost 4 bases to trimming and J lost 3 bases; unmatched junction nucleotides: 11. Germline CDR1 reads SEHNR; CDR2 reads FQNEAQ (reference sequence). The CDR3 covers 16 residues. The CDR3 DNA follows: TGTGCCAGCAGCTCAAACAGGGGTTCGAGGGAAGAGACCCAGTACTTC. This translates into CASSSNRGSREETQYF.

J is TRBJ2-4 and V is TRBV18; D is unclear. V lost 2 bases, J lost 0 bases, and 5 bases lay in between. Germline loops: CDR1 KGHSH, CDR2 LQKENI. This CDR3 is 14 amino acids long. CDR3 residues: CASSPAVAKNIQYF. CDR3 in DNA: TGTGCCAGCTCACCAGCGGTAGCCAAAAACATTCAGTACTTC.

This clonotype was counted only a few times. The CDR3 spells CSVGGAGATPNYGYTF. The DNA for the CDR3 is TGCAGCGTCGGAGGCGCAGGGGCCACTCCTAACTATGGCTACACCTTC. The chain employs TRBV29-1 and TRBJ1-2; maybe TRBD1 (6 bases). Trimming removed 6 bases from V and 0 bases from J, with 20 bases in between. This CDR3 has 16 amino acids. CDR1 is SQVTM, CDR2 ANQGSEA, per germline.

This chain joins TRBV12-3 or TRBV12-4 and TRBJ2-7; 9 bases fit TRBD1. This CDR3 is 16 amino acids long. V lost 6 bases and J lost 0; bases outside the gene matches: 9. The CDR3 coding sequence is TGTGCCAGCAGCCAAGCAGGGGACAGGGCCTCCTACGAGCAGTACTTC. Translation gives CASSQAGDRASYEQYF.